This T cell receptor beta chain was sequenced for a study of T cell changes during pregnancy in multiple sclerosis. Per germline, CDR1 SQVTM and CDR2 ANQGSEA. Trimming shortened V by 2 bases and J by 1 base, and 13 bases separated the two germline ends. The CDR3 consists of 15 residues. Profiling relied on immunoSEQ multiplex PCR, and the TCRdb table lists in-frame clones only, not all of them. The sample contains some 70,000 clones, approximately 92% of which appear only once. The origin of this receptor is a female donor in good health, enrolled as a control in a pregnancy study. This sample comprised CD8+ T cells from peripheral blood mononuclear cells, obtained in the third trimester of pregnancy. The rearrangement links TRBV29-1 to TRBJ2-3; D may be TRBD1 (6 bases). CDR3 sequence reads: CSVEWRAGGTDTQYF. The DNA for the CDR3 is TGCAGCGTTGAATGGCGGGCAGGGGGCACAGATACGCAGTATTTT.